This T cell receptor (beta chain) emerged from a study of technical replicates of blood from a handful of donors. Clones were sequenced by immunoSEQ multiplex PCR, and TCRdb holds only the in-frame ones, with some missing. The data hold more than 75,000 clones, with approximately 86% observed a single time. The germline V gene encodes CDR1 LGHNA and CDR2 YSLEER. V gave up 4 bases and J gave up 2 bases; unmatched junction bases: 9. The CDR3 spans 17 residues. The genes are TRBV4-3 and TRBJ2-7; 12 bases align to TRBD2. The sequenced sample was PBMCs. The clonotype comes from a human donor in good health. Some clones in this sample may be carry-over from other donors' samples. In DNA form, the CDR3 reads TGCGCCAGCAGCCGAGGACTAGCGGGACCCTTGGCCTACGAGCAGTACTTC. Encoded protein: CASSRGLAGPLAYEQYF.